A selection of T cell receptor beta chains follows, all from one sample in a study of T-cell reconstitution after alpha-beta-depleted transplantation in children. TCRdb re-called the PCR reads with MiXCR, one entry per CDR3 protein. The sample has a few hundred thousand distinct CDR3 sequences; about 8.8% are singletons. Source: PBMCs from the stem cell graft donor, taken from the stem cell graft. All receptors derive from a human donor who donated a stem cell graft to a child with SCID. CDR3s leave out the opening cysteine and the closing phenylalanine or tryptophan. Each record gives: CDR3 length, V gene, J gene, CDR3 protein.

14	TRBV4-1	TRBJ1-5	ASSQGTGVSNQPQH
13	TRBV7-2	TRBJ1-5	ASSLVWLGNQPQH
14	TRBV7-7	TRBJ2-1	ASSLAEAGEYNEQF
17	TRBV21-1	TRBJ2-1	ASSQIVPLAGTPYNEQF
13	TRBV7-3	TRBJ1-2	ASSSDDRGYSGYT
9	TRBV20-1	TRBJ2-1	SAGTGIEQF
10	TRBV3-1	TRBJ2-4	ASSQASNIQY
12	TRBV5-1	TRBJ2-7	ASSLVEGPYEQY
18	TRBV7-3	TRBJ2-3	ASSLKGGAGRLVRTDTQY
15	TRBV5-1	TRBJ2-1	ASSSYGGGGAYNEQF
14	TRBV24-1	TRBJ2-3	ATSDSLAGGTDTQY
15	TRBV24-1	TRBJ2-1	ATSDSTTGGGRNEQF
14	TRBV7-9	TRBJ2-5	ASSLHRGYNLETQY
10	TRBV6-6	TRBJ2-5	ASSQPGGTQY
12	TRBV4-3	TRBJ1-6	ASSQFLGNSPLH
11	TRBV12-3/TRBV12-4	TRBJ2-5	ASSLNYQETQY
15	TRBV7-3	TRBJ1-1	ASSGGQGAFMNTEAF
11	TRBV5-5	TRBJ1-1	ASAQTVGTEAF
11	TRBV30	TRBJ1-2	AWSPQEFYGYI
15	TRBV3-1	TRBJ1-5	ASCQLPGLYSNQPQH
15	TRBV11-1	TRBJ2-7	ASSRTIGGLSSYEQY
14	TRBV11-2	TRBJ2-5	ASSPGGNWGSETQY
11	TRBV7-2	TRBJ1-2	ASSANRAGGYT
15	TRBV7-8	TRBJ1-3	ASSPSKDRITGNTIY
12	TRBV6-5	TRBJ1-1	ASSYPGAGTEAF
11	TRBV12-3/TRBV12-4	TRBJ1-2	ASSLERRSGYT
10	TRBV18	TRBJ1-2	ASSPGTHGYT
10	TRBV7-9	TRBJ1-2	ASSLQGHGYT
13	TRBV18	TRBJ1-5	ASSSGSLGNQPQH
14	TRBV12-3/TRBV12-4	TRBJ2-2	ASSLPTGLNTGELF
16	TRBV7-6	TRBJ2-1	ASSLAPLEGLTYNEQF